These 18 T cell receptor beta chains came from one sample sequenced in a study of blood T cell repertoires in COVID-19. TCRdb keeps only in-frame clones here, not all; method: immunoSEQ multiplex PCR. The sample has about 190,000 clones; around four fifths are singletons. The sample consisted of peripheral blood. The receptors stem from a woman aged 40 to 50 with acute or convalescent COVID-19.

The rearrangement joins TRBV2 to TRBJ2-5; 16 bases map to TRBD2. Losses at the gene ends were 7 bases for V and 5 bases for J; bases not matched to a gene: 7. Germline loops: CDR1 SNHLY, CDR2 FYNNEI. The CDR3 is made up of 16 amino acids. CDR3 sequence reads: CASMGLAGGPRETQYF. The CDR3 coding sequence is TGTGCCAGCATGGGACTAGCGGGAGGGCCGAGGGAGACCCAGTACTTC. Full variable domain (rest looked up from reference TRBV2 and TRBJ2-5): EPEVTQTPSHQVTQMGQEVILRCVPISNHLYFYWYRQILGQKVEFLVSFYNNEISEKSEIFDDQFSVERPDGSNFTLKIRSTKLEDSAMYFCASMGLAGGPRETQYFGPGTRLLVL.

V and J are TRBV4-1 and TRBJ1-2, with D possibly being TRBD1 (5 bases). V was shortened by 6 bases and J by 3 bases, with 14 bases between the two germline ends. The CDR3 contains 14 residues. Germline CDR1 and CDR2: MGHRA and YSYEKL. CDR3 amino acids: CASRESQGYYGYTF. The CDR3 nucleotides are TGCGCCAGCAGAGAGTCCCAGGGATACTATGGCTACACCTTC.

J is TRBJ1-5 and V is TRBV28; tentative D call: TRBD1 (6 bases). V lost 7 bases and J 1 base, leaving 11 bases between the germline ends. The CDR3 runs 14 residues. Germline V lookup: CDR1 MDHEN, CDR2 SYDVKM. CDR3 region: CASTGTRSNQPQHF. The DNA for the CDR3 is TGTGCCAGCACCGGGACAAGAAGCAATCAGCCCCAGCATTTT.

CDR3 sequence: CASSPNKRGALETQYF. The CDR3, as DNA: TGTGCCAGCAGCCCGAACAAGCGGGGGGCCTTGGAGACCCAGTACTTC. The chain recombines TRBV3-1 (or the pseudogene TRBV3-2) with TRBJ2-5, with 9 bases lining up with TRBD2. The germline CDR1 and CDR2 sequences are LGHDT and YNNKEL (reference sequence). J gave up 5 bases and V 4 bases, and 11 bases lay outside the gene matches. The CDR3 loop spans 16 amino acids.

V and J are TRBV2 and TRBJ1-6; D may be TRBD1 (5 bases). Trimming pared 10 bases from V and 8 bases from J, leaving 21 bases between. CDR1 is SNHLY, CDR2 FYNNEI, per germline. This CDR3 is 15 amino acids long. CDR3 DNA: TGTGCCACACGGGGGGTGAGGGTGAGTGATTCACCCCTCCACTTT. It is translated as CATRGVRVSDSPLHF.

The V gene is TRBV28, the J gene TRBJ2-7, with 9 nucleotides matching TRBD2. V shed 6 bases and J 0 bases; nucleotides not matched to a gene: 15. Germline assignment: CDR1 MDHEN and CDR2 SYDVKM. This CDR3 region has 18 residues. CDR3 protein: CASRGLATSGPSSYEQYF. CDR3 coding DNA: TGTGCCAGCAGGGGCCTCGCAACTAGCGGGCCTAGCTCCTACGAGCAGTACTTC.

The chain's CDR3 is CASSEDRGDGYTF. CDR3 bases: TGTGCCAGTAGTGAGGACAGGGGTGATGGCTACACCTTC. The V gene is TRBV19, the J gene TRBJ1-2; TRBD1 agrees at 9 bases. This CDR3 spans 13 amino acids. In germline, CDR1 is LNHDA, CDR2 SQIVND (reference sequence). After removal of 5 bases from V and 6 bases from J, the junction contained 4 bases not matched to a gene.

The chain links TRBV5-4 to TRBJ1-6, with D possibly being TRBD1 (6 bases). The germline V gene encodes CDR1 SGHNT and CDR2 YYREEE (reference sequence). V was cut by 3 bases and J by 7 bases, with 14 bases left in between. CDR3 size: 15 residues. In DNA, the CDR3 is TGTGCCAGCAGCTCTCAGCTTAGGGGGAATTCACCCCTCCACTTT. Translated: CASSSQLRGNSPLHF.

The chain has TRBV27 and TRBJ2-7; the D gene is possibly TRBD1 (5 bases). CDR1 MNHEY and CDR2 SMNVEV come from the germline V gene (reference sequence). The CDR3 sequence is 14 residues long. Trimming stripped 3 bases from V and 0 bases from J, with 9 bases between. CDR3 sequence: CASSLTDSSYEQYF. CDR3 coding DNA: TGTGCCAGCAGTTTGACAGATTCCTCCTACGAGCAGTACTTC.

The chain recombines TRBV2 with TRBJ1-4; tentatively, D is TRBD1 (5 bases). The CDR3 is 15 amino acids. Germline lookup yields CDR1 SNHLY and CDR2 FYNNEI. V dropped 2 bases and J dropped 0 bases, with 7 bases sitting between them. The CDR3 here is CASSETGATNEKLFF. CDR3 nucleotide sequence: TGTGCCAGCAGTGAAACGGGGGCAACTAATGAAAAACTGTTTTTT.

This clone came up a few times. The rearrangement joins TRBV28 to TRBJ1-2; a weak D match, TRBD1 (5 bases). Germline loops: CDR1 MDHEN, CDR2 SYDVKM. The CDR3 length is 12 residues. The germline V and J ends were trimmed by 3 bases and 5 bases, with 7 bases remaining between them. CDR3 coding DNA: TGTGCCAGCAGTTTCCAGGGATATGGCTACACCTTC. This gives the protein CASSFQGYGYTF.

The chain couples TRBV27 to TRBJ2-5, with TRBD1 matching 7 bases. This CDR3 has 15 residues. Germline trimming cut 4 bases from V and 4 bases from J; bases unmatched to any gene: 9. Germline V gene lookup returns CDR1 MNHEY and CDR2 SMNVEV (reference sequence). The CDR3 reads CASSSGQTWGETQYF. The CDR3 coding sequence is TGTGCCAGCAGTTCGGGACAGACTTGGGGAGAGACCCAGTACTTC.

The chain has TRBV5-6 and TRBJ2-3; possibly TRBD1 for D (5 bases). V lost 3 bases and J 2 bases, leaving 16 bases between the germline ends. The CDR3 length is 16 residues. CDR1 and CDR2 from the germline V gene are SGHDT and YYEEEE. CDR3 bases: TGTGCCAGCAGCTCGACAGAGAAGGCCTTCACAGATACGCAGTATTTT. Protein sequence: CASSSTEKAFTDTQYF.

The CDR3 region is CASSPDDRGLYEQYF. The CDR3 DNA reads as TGTGCCAGCAGCCCAGACGACAGGGGGCTATACGAGCAGTACTTC. The V call is TRBV7-9, the J call TRBJ2-7, with TRBD1 matching over 10 bases. The CDR3 totals 15 residues. V was pared by 5 bases and J by 4 bases, with 8 bases of the junction left unmatched. Germline V gene sequence: CDR1 SEHNR, CDR2 FQNEAQ (reference sequence). Using reference TRBV7-9 and TRBJ2-7 for the parts outside the CDR3, the full variable domain is DTGVSQNPRHKITKRGQNVTFRCDPISEHNRLYWYRQTLGQGPEFLTYFQNEAQLEKSRLLSDRFSAERPKGSFSTLEIQRTEQGDSAMYLCASSPDDRGLYEQYFGPGTRLTVT.

This rearrangement joins TRBV15 to TRBJ2-3, with D possibly TRBD1 on 6 matching bases. V was clipped by 1 base and J by 3 bases, with 11 bases between them. Germline CDR1 and CDR2: LNHNV and YYDKDF (reference sequence). The CDR3 has 15 residues. CDR3 coding DNA: TGTGCCACCAGCAGAGGGAACAGGGATACAGATACGCAGTATTTT. It yields the protein CATSRGNRDTDTQYF.

This chain links TRBV7-8 with TRBJ2-7, with D unresolved. With 2 bases removed from V and 1 base from J, the gap between germline ends came to 18 bases. This CDR3 is 17 amino acids long. Germline-derived CDR1 and CDR2 are SGHVS and FQNEAQ. The CDR3: CASSLSFLATPSYEQYF. The CDR3 DNA reads TGTGCCAGCAGCTTAAGTTTTTTGGCGACACCGTCCTACGAGCAGTACTTC.

The rearrangement joins TRBV15 to TRBJ1-2; 8 bases fit TRBD1. The CDR3 consists of 15 residues. Germline V gene data show CDR1 as LNHNV and CDR2 as YYDKDF (reference sequence). After removal of 4 bases from V and 8 bases from J, the junction contained 12 bases not matched to a gene. DNA of the CDR3: TGTGCCACCAGCATATACCGACAGGGGTCGAGCGGCTACACCTTC. This translates into CATSIYRQGSSGYTF. The full variable domain, in which reference TRBV15 and TRBJ1-2 provide the parts outside the CDR3, is DAMVIQNPRYQVTQFGKPVTLSCSQTLNHNVMYWYQQKSSQAPKLLFHYYDKDFNNEADTPDNFQSRRPNTSFCFLDIRSPGLGDTAMYLCATSIYRQGSSGYTFGSGTRLTVV.

The rearrangement joins TRBV2 to TRBJ1-1; TRBD1 is a possible D gene (5 bases). The germline V gene has CDR1 SNHLY and CDR2 FYNNEI. The germline V and J ends were trimmed by 5 bases and 1 base, with 8 bases remaining between them. The CDR3 consists of 13 residues. CDR3 loop: CASSTQGNTEAFF. The CDR3 DNA reads TGTGCCAGCAGTACTCAGGGGAACACTGAAGCTTTCTTT.